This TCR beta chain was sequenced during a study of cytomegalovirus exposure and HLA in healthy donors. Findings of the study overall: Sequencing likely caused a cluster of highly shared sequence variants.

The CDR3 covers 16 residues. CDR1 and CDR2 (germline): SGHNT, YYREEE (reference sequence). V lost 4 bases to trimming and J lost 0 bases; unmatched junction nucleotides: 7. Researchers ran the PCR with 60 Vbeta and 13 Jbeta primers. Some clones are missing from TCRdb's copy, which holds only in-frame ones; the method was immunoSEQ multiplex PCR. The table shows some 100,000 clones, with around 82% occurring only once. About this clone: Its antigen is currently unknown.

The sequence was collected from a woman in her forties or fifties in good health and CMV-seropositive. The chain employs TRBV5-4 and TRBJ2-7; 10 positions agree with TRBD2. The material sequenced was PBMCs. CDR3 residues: CASSLAGAPSSYEQYF. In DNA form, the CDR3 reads TGTGCCAGCAGCCTAGCGGGAGCCCCCAGCTCCTACGAGCAGTACTTC.